What follows is one T cell receptor (beta chain) and its context. Clones were read by immunoSEQ multiplex PCR, and TCRdb kept only the in-frame ones, dropping some. The data contain approximately 250,000 clones, 65% to 90% of them singletons. The data derive from a study of blood T cell repertoires in COVID-19. Study-wide context: Some COVID-19 samples were acute and others convalescent; all came from the United States, Italy and Spain.

Germline loops: CDR1 SQVTM, CDR2 ANQGSEA. CDR3 length: 13 residues. V was shortened by 4 bases and J by 5 bases, with 11 bases between the two germline ends. One Seattle source followed patients from active infection through their disease course. The sequence was collected from a man in his forties or fifties with COVID-19, enrolled during active disease. The rearrangement links TRBV29-1 to TRBJ1-4, with TRBD1 as a possible D gene (5 bases). Sequencing used peripheral blood. The CDR3 here is CSVGSGVNEKLFF. CDR3 coding DNA: TGCAGCGTTGGGTCGGGGGTCAATGAAAAACTGTTTTTT.